This T cell receptor (beta chain) was identified during a study of cytomegalovirus exposure and HLA in healthy donors. The protocol was immunoSEQ multiplex PCR, while the TCRdb copy is restricted to in-frame clones and leaves out a portion. The sample yields approximately 190,000 clones, roughly 84% seen once. V trimming: 2 bases; J trimming: 6 bases; junction bases outside the gene matches: 14. The CDR3 sequence is 19 residues long. The germline CDR1 and CDR2 sequences are KGHSH and LQKENI. The receptor's source is a woman in her 30s in good health and CMV-seropositive. Sequencing was performed on PBMCs. The chain carries TRBV18 and TRBJ2-1, with TRBD2 matching over 12 bases. The DNA of the CDR3 is TGTGCCAGCTCACCAGTCGGGATAGGACTAGCGGGAACCCCCAATGAGCAGTTCTTC. Translating it yields CASSPVGIGLAGTPNEQFF.